This TCR beta chain was captured in a study of blood T cell repertoires in COVID-19. Overall study: In each case, the material was cDNA or gDNA derived from T cells, B-cell-depleted T cells, or PBMCs.

Authors' processing steps: Nucleated cell counts were estimated from reference gene primer amplification. The protocol was immunoSEQ multiplex PCR, while the TCRdb copy is restricted to in-frame clones and leaves out a portion. V and J calls plus clone size are reproduced from that table; the DNA served to infer D and trimming. The sample yields more than 70,000 clones, 90% seen once. Germline values: CDR1 SGHRS, CDR2 YFSETQ. This CDR3 comprises 15 residues. V was clipped by 3 bases and J by 4 bases; unmatched bases: 8. The table lists this clone with a few counts. The receptor was derived from a woman aged 18-29 years with acute or convalescent COVID-19. The chain combines TRBV5-1 with TRBJ2-7; 9 bases line up with TRBD1. The sequencing sample was made of peripheral blood. Here the CDR3 DNA reads TGCGCCAGCAGCTACACGGGACAGGGAAGGTACGAGCAGTACTTC. It translates to CASSYTGQGRYEQYF.